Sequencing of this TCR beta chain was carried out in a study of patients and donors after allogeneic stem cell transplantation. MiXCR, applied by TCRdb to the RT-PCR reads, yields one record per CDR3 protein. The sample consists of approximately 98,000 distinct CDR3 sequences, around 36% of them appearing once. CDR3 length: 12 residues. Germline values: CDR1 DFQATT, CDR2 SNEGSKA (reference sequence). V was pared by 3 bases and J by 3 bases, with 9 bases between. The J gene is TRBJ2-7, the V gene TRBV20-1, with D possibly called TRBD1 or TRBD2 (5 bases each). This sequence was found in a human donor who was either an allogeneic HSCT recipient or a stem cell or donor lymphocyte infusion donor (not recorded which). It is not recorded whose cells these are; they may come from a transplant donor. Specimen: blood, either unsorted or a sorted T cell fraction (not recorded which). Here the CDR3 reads CSASGTLYEQYF. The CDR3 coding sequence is TGCAGTGCTAGCGGGACGCTCTACGAGCAGTACTTC.